A single sample gave rise to the 26 T cell receptor beta chains below, sequenced in a study of T cells in Graves' hyperthyroidism and ophthalmopathy. Amplified TCR beta CDR3 regions came from RNA transcripts. In the first-round RT-PCR of the TCR CDR3, the HTBI primer set was used. TCRdb re-called the multiplex PCR reads through MiXCR, storing one row per CDR3 protein. The data contain approximately 870,000 distinct CDR3 sequences, roughly 40% of them singletons. Sequencing was carried out using blood. The receptors were gathered from a man aged 18 to 30 with Graves' hyperthyroidism.

The chain has TRBV7-6 and TRBJ2-7; 9 bases are shared with TRBD1. From germline, CDR1 is SGHVS and CDR2 FNYEAQ. After removal of 0 bases from V and 3 bases from J, the junction contained 9 bases not matched to a gene. This CDR3 spans 17 amino acids. The CDR3 DNA reads as TGTGCCAGCAGCTTAGCGCCACCCCAGGACAGGGGCTACGAGCAGTACTTC. Translation: CASSLAPPQDRGYEQYF.

This clonotype was observed a handful of times. The chain combines TRBV7-2 with TRBJ1-5; D not resolved. Per the germline V gene, CDR1 is SGHTA and CDR2 is FQGNSA. The CDR3 is 15 amino acids. V was pared by 2 bases and J by 11 bases, with 19 bases between. The CDR3 reads CASSLTNQFSSAQHF. The CDR3, as DNA: TGTGCCAGCAGCTTAACCAACCAGTTCTCATCGGCCCAGCATTTT.

Comment on this clonotype: This may arise from a read error, as a much more abundant clone is one base away. The V call is TRBV9, the J call TRBJ2-5; TRBD2 matches at 7 bases. CDR1 and CDR2 from the germline V gene are SGDLS and YYNGEE. With 4 bases clipped from V and 3 bases from J, the junction kept 6 bases outside the gene matches. The length of the CDR3 is 14 residues. The DNA of the CDR3 is TGTGCCAGCAGCCCAAGCGGGATAAAAGAGACCCAGTACTTC. Its translation is CASSPSGIKETQYF.

This clonotype has at least ten counts. V usage is TRBV29-1 and J usage is TRBJ2-7, with 7 bases that match TRBD1. Germline-derived CDR1 and CDR2 are SQVTM and ANQGSEA. The trim removed 7 bases at V and 0 bases at J, leaving 9 bases unmatched. The CDR3 length is 14 residues. The CDR3 nucleotides are TGCAGCGCCAGGGGACAGACCAACTCCTACGAGCAGTACTTC. Its protein is CSARGQTNSYEQYF.

The rearrangement uses TRBV12-3 or TRBV12-4 and TRBJ2-7, with a tentative D call TRBD2 (6 bases). The last part of the DNA fits TRBJ2-5 better; the J call may be wrong. The CDR3 runs to 14 residues. The CDR3 sequence is CASSPGGAKETQYF. The CDR3 DNA is TGTGCCAGCAGTCCCGGAGGGGCGAAAGAGACCCAGTACTTC.

This clonotype turned up a few times. Here the CDR3 reads CASSTGQQITEAFF. CDR3 sequence (DNA): TGCGCCAGCAGTACGGGACAGCAAATCACTGAAGCTTTCTTT. V gene TRBV5-1 combines with J gene TRBJ1-1; TRBD1 aligns across 7 bases. Germline CDR1 SGHRS, CDR2 YFSETQ. V lost 5 bases, J lost 4 bases, and 8 bases stayed unmatched. This CDR3 region has 14 residues.

This clonotype showed up just a few times. The chain joins TRBV13 to TRBJ2-5; D uncertain. Germline V gene data show CDR1 as PRHDT and CDR2 as FYEKMQ (reference sequence). The V gene lost 0 bases and the J gene lost 6 bases, with 8 bases spanning the gap. The length of the CDR3 is 13 residues. CDR3 in DNA: TGTGCCAGCAGCTTAGGGGCTCCGAAGACCCAGTACTTC. It is translated as CASSLGAPKTQYF.

In its sample, this clonotype was seen a few times. The chain couples TRBV6-6 to TRBJ2-7, with TRBD2 matching over 8 bases. The CDR3 is made up of 13 amino acids. CDR1 MNHNY and CDR2 SVGAGI come from the germline V gene (reference sequence). Trimming removed 6 bases from V and 7 bases from J; junction bases left unmatched: 8. The CDR3 nucleotides read TGTGCCAGCAGATCGACTAGCGAGGGGGAGCAGTACTTC. The encoded protein is CASRSTSEGEQYF.

The sample holds many counts of this clonotype. J is TRBJ2-7 and V is TRBV20-1, with TRBD1 as a possible D gene (5 bases). This CDR3 has 11 amino acids. V lost 5 bases and J lost 3, with 8 bases in between. CDR1 DFQATT and CDR2 SNEGSKA come from the germline V gene (reference sequence). The CDR3 is CSAPQGYEQYF. DNA of the CDR3: TGCAGTGCTCCTCAGGGCTACGAGCAGTACTTC.

Ten or more counts support this clonotype. V and J are TRBV12-3 or TRBV12-4 and TRBJ1-5; possible D gene TRBD1, 6 bases. The CDR3 has 15 amino acids. Trimming pared 2 bases from V and 2 bases from J, leaving 10 bases between. The CDR3 protein is CASSLQGLGNQPQHF. In nucleotides, the CDR3 is TGTGCCAGCAGTTTACAGGGGTTGGGCAATCAGCCCCAGCATTTT.

The rearrangement joins TRBV5-8 to TRBJ1-1; D is unresolved. Germline assignment: CDR1 SGHTS and CDR2 YDEGEE. Trimming removed 1 base at V and 10 bases at J, with 2 bases between. The CDR3 runs to 9 residues. This chain's CDR3 is CASSLLAFF. As DNA, the CDR3 is TGTGCCAGCAGCTTGCTAGCTTTCTTT.

This chain uses TRBV12-3 or TRBV12-4 with TRBJ1-1; D remains ambiguous. The CDR3 runs 13 residues. The ends were cut back, 6 bases at V and 5 bases at J, with 13 bases in the middle. This CDR3 is CASSNRLGTEAFF. The CDR3 DNA reads TGTGCCAGCAGCAACCGGTTGGGGACTGAAGCTTTCTTT.

This clonotype was seen at least ten times. The chain couples TRBV7-9 to TRBJ1-1; maybe TRBD1 (5 bases). Germline CDR1 reads SEHNR; CDR2 reads FQNEAQ (reference sequence). This CDR3 has 14 residues. Between the trimmed V and J ends, which lost 11 bases and 1 base, there was a span of 17 bases. The CDR3 DNA sequence: TGTGCCCTAGCACGAGAGGGGCCGAACACTGAAGCTTTCTTT. Translating gives CALAREGPNTEAFF.

This clonotype was observed many times. The J gene is TRBJ1-5, the V gene TRBV7-9; 7 bases align to TRBD1. This CDR3 region has 12 residues. The V segment lost 5 bases and the J segment 7 bases; nucleotides outside the gene matches: 2. Germline loops: CDR1 SEHNR, CDR2 FQNEAQ (reference sequence). CDR3 amino acids: CASSAGGQPQHF. CDR3 nucleotide sequence: TGTGCCAGCAGCGCAGGGGGACAGCCCCAGCATTTT.

The rearrangement uses TRBV4-2 and TRBJ1-3; D may be TRBD1 (5 bases). The CDR3 has 17 residues. CDR1 and CDR2 from the germline V gene are LGHNA and YNFKEQ. Trimming took off 3 bases at V and 0 bases at J, with 15 bases between the two ends. The CDR3 here is CASSQGLDRYSGNTIYF. The CDR3 nucleotides are TGTGCCAGCAGCCAGGGCCTCGACAGATACTCTGGAAACACCATATATTTT.

CDR3 nucleotide sequence: TGTGCCAGCAGTTCCGGGATAGGAGTATCACCCCTCCACTTT. Translated, it gives CASSSGIGVSPLHF. This chain joins TRBV7-2 and TRBJ1-6; D is unclear. CDR1 and CDR2 (germline): SGHTA, FQGNSA. The CDR3 is 14 amino acids. Trimming took 6 bases from V and 10 from J, leaving 16 bases between them.

This clonotype has a count of ten or more. The genes are TRBV7-9 and TRBJ2-2; perhaps TRBD2 as D (5 bases). In germline, CDR1 is SEHNR, CDR2 FQNEAQ (reference sequence). V was pared by 0 bases and J by 7 bases, with 12 bases between. The CDR3 runs 15 residues. The CDR3 DNA sequence: TGTGCCAGCAGCTTAGCCCAAGGAACTAGCGGGGAGCTGTTTTTT. This translates into CASSLAQGTSGELFF.

This clonotype came up a few times. This rearrangement joins TRBV7-2 to TRBJ1-2; a possible D gene is TRBD1 (6 bases). Trimming stripped 5 bases from V and 4 bases from J, with 17 bases between. The CDR3 consists of 15 residues. From germline, CDR1 is SGHTA and CDR2 FQGNSA. CDR3 sequence: CASSVYFTGSYGYTF. The CDR3 DNA reads TGTGCCAGCAGCGTATATTTTACAGGGTCCTATGGCTACACCTTC.

A remark on this clonotype: One base away lies a much larger clone, so this may be a sequencing read error. The missing conserved phenylalanine or tryptophan at the end of this CDR3 makes a read error likely. The CDR3 DNA is TGTGCCAGTAGCTCCGACTCGGCCGGGAACACTGAAGCTTTCTCT. Translated, it gives CASSSDSAGNTEAFS. V is TRBV19 and J is TRBJ1-1; D remains ambiguous. Trimming took 6 bases from V and 1 from J, leaving 15 bases between them. Germline-derived CDR1 and CDR2 are LNHDA and SQIVND (reference sequence). The CDR3 totals 15 residues.

The sample holds many counts of this clonotype. The chain couples TRBV2 to TRBJ1-1, with 7 bases aligning to TRBD1. Germline CDR1 SNHLY, CDR2 FYNNEI. CDR3 length equals 15 residues. V gave up 6 bases and J gave up 4 bases; unmatched junction bases: 11. The CDR3 sequence is CASSDVQGTFTEAFF. The CDR3 DNA follows: TGTGCCAGCAGCGACGTACAGGGGACGTTCACTGAAGCTTTCTTT.

This clonotype was recorded a few times. This chain uses TRBV12-3 or TRBV12-4 with TRBJ1-5, with a weak D call TRBD1 (5 bases). The germline V and J ends were trimmed by 3 bases and 6 bases, with 15 bases remaining between them. This CDR3 has 15 amino acids. The CDR3 DNA follows: TGTGCCAGCAGTTTTAGGCAGGGAGCATCTCAGCCCCAGCATTTT. Translated: CASSFRQGASQPQHF.

This chain links TRBV10-3 with TRBJ1-1, with 7 bases fitting TRBD1. Trimming removed 2 bases from V and 0 bases from J; junction bases left unmatched: 6. Germline V gene data show CDR1 as ENHRY and CDR2 as SYGVKD. The CDR3 contains 16 residues. This chain's CDR3 is CAISETGEYMNTEAFF. Here the CDR3 DNA reads TGTGCCATCAGTGAGACAGGGGAATACATGAACACTGAAGCTTTCTTT.

The rearrangement links TRBV28 to TRBJ1-5, with TRBD1 matching over 7 bases. The junction had 9 bases not matched to a gene; V was cut back by 4 bases and J by 6 bases. There are 15 residues in the CDR3. CDR1 is MDHEN and CDR2 is SYDVKM in the germline V gene. The CDR3 DNA follows: TGTGCCAGCAGTTCCATGACAGGGAGGGGTCAGCCCCAGCATTTT. Translation gives CASSSMTGRGQPQHF.

This chain links TRBV20-1 with TRBJ1-3, with TRBD1 as a possible D gene (5 bases). The CDR3 is 14 amino acids. The germline V gene has CDR1 DFQATT and CDR2 SNEGSKA (reference sequence). Trimming cost V 6 bases and J 0 bases, with 12 bases left between them. The CDR3 is CSARGSDSGNTIYF. The CDR3 DNA sequence: TGCAGTGCGAGGGGCTCCGACTCTGGAAACACCATATATTTT.

As to this clonotype: This may be a read error: a much more frequent sequence differs by one nucleotide. J is TRBJ1-1 and V is TRBV15, with TRBD1 as a possible D gene (5 bases). Germline V gene data show CDR1 as LNHNV and CDR2 as YYDKDF (reference sequence). V lost 0 bases to trimming and J lost 2 bases, with 13 bases between them. CDR3 size: 16 residues. CDR3 sequence reads: CATSRDRVGVNTEAFF. CDR3 bases: TGTGCCACCAGCAGAGATCGTGTGGGGGTCAACACTGAAGCTTTCTTT.

This clonotype was recorded a few times. The chain uses TRBV19 and TRBJ1-2; D not resolved. V lost 5 bases and J lost 7, with 14 bases in between. CDR1 and CDR2 (germline): LNHDA, SQIVND (reference sequence). This CDR3 region has 13 residues. CDR3 region: CASSVDRAGGYTF. CDR3 sequence (DNA): TGTGCCAGTAGTGTCGACCGGGCTGGTGGCTACACCTTC.